This record covers a single T cell receptor (beta chain). The target antigen is unknown. This sample was taken from a study of T cell responses to AZD1222 COVID-19 vaccine. Study observations and caveats: Reportedly, nearly half of unique spike TCRs recognized epitopes outside B.1.351/B.1.1.7 mutations. Donors, mostly white British, included more females; clonal diversity was possibly underestimated. Regions 160-218 and 743-854 dominated among vaccine-associated CD4 TCRs spanning spike.

Clones were read by immunoSEQ multiplex PCR, and TCRdb kept only the in-frame ones, dropping some. The repertoire holds 95,000 to 110,000 clones, with 85% to 95% as singletons. The length of the CDR3 is 15 residues. In germline, CDR1 is SGHNT, CDR2 YYREEE (reference sequence). V was cut by 0 bases and J by 0 bases, with 7 bases left in between. The sample here was peripheral blood, taken 28 days after the second AZD1222 dose. This receptor was identified in an adult who received the AZD1222 COVID-19 vaccine. This chain links TRBV5-4 with TRBJ1-3; D is uncertain. The CDR3, as DNA: TGTGCCAGCAGCTTGGACGGGAACTCTGGAAACACCATATATTTT. This encodes CASSLDGNSGNTIYF.